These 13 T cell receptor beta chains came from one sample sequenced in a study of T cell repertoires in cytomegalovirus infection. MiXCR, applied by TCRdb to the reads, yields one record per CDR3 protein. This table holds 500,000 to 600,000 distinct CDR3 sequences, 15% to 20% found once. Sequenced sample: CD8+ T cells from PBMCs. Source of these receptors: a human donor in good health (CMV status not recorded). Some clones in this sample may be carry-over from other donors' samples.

As DNA, the CDR3 is TGTGCCAGCAGTGAAGCCCGCAGGGGCCCCATGAACACTGAAGCTTTCTTT. Encoded protein: CASSEARRGPMNTEAFF. V gene TRBV6-1 combines with J gene TRBJ1-1, with D possibly matching TRBD1 (6 bases). V was trimmed by 0 bases and J by 0 bases, leaving 14 bases between them. The CDR3 consists of 17 residues. Germline CDR1 is MNHNS and CDR2 is SASEGT.

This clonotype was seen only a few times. DNA of the CDR3: TGTGCCAGCATCATACTAGGGAGCTCTGGAAACACCATATATTTT. Its translation is CASIILGSSGNTIYF. V and J are TRBV7-6 and TRBJ1-3; D remains ambiguous. Germline CDR1 and CDR2: SGHVS and FNYEAQ. The CDR3 contains 15 residues. Trimming pared 7 bases from V and 0 bases from J, leaving 13 bases between.

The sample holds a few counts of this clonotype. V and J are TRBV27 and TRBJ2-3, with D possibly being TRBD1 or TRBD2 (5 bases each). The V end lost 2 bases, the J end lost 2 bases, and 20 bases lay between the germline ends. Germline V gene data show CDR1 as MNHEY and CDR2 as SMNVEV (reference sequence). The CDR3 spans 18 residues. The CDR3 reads CASSLKGVGVGVTDTQYF. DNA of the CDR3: TGTGCCAGCAGTTTAAAGGGAGTGGGGGTAGGGGTCACAGATACGCAGTATTTT.

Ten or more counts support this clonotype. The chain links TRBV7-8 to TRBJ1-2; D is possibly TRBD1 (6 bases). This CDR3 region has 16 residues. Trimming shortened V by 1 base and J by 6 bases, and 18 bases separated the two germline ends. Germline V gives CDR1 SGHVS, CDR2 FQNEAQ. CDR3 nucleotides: TGTGCCAGCAGCTTAGATGGCTTGGGGGGGGCTGATGGCTACACCTTC. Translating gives CASSLDGLGGADGYTF.

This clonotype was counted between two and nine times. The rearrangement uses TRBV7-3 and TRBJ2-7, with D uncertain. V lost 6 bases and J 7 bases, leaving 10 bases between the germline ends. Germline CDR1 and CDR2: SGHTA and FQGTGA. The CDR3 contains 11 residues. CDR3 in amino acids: CASSEGREQYF. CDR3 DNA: TGTGCCAGCAGTGAAGGGCGAGAGCAGTACTTC.

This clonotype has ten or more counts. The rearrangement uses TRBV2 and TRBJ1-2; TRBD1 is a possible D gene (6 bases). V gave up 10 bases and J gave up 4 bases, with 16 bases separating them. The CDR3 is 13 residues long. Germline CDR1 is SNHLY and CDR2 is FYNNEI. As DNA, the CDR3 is TGTGCCACAAAAGGGGGGGCTTCCTATGGCTACACCTTC. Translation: CATKGGASYGYTF.

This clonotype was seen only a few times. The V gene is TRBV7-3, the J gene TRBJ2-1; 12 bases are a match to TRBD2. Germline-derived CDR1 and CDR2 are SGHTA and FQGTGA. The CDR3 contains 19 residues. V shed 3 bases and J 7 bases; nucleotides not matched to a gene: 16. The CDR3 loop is CASSLTSGGPIPSGNEQFF. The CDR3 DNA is TGTGCCAGCAGCTTGACTAGCGGGGGCCCCATCCCCTCTGGGAATGAGCAGTTCTTC.

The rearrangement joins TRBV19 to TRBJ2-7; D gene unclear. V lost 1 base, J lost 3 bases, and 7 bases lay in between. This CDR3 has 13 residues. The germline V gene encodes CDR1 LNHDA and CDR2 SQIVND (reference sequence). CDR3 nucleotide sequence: TGTGCCAGTAGTATAGGACTTATCTACGAGCAGTACTTC. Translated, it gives CASSIGLIYEQYF.

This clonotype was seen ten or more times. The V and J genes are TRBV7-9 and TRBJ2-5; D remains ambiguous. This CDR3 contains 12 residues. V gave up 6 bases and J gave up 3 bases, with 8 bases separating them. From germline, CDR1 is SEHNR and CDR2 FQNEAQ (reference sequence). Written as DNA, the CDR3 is TGTGCCAGCAGACCCGATAAAGAGACCCAGTACTTC. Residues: CASRPDKETQYF.

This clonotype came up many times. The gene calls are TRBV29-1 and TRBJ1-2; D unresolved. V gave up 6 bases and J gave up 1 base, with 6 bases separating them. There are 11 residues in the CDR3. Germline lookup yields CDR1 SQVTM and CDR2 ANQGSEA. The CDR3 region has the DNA TGCAGCGTCCGAGATAACTATGGCTACACCTTC. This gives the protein CSVRDNYGYTF.

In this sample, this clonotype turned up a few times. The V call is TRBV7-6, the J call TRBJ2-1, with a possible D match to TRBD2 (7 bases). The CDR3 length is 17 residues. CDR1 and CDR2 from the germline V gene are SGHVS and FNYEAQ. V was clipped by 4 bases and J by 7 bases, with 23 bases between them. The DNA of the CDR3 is TGTGCCAGCAGCTCTTCCCAGGGAGGGGGGGCCGGAAATGAGCAGTTCTTC. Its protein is CASSSSQGGGAGNEQFF.

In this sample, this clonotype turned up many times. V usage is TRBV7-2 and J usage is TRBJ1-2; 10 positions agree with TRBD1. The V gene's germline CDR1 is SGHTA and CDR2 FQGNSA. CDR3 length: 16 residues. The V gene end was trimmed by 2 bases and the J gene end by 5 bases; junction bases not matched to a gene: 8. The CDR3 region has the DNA TGTGCCAGCAGCTTATACCCGGCGGGACAGGGGTATGGCTACACCTTC. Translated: CASSLYPAGQGYGYTF.

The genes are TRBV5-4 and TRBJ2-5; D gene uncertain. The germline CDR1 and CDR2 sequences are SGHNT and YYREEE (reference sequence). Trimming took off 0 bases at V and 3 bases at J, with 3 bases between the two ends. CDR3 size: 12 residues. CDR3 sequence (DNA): TGTGCCAGCAGCTTGGTAGAAGAGACCCAGTACTTC. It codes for CASSLVEETQYF. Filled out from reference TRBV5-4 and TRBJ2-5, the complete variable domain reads ETGVTQSPTHLIKTRGQQVTLRCSSQSGHNTVSWYQQALGQGPQFIFQYYREEENGRGNFPPRFSGLQFPNYSSELNVNALELDDSALYLCASSLVEETQYFGPGTRLLVL.